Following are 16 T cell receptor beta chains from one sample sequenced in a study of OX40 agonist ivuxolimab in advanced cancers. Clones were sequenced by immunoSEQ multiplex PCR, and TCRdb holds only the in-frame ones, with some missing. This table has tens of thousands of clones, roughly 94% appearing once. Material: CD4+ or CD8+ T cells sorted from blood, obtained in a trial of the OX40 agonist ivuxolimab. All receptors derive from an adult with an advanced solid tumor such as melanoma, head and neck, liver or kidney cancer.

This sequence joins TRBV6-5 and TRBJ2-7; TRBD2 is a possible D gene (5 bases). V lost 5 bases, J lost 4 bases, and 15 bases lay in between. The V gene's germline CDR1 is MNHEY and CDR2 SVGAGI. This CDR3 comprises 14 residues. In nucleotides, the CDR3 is TGTGCCAGCAGTCCTGGACTGGAACAATACGAGCAGTACTTC. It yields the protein CASSPGLEQYEQYF.

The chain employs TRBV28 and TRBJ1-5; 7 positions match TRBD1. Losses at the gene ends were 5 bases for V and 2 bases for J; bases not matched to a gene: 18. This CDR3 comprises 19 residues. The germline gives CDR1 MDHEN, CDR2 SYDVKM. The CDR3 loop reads CASSSGQRGPQAGNQPQHF. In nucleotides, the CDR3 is TGTGCCAGCAGTAGCGGACAAAGGGGGCCCCAGGCGGGCAATCAGCCCCAGCATTTT.

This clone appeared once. The DNA of the CDR3 is TGTGCCAGCGGCCCCCCAAGCGAGGTTGAGACCCAGTACTTC. As protein: CASGPPSEVETQYF. The chain employs TRBV2 and TRBJ2-5; no clear D. V lost 8 bases, J lost 5 bases, and 18 bases lay in between. Looked up from germline, CDR1 is SNHLY and CDR2 is FYNNEI. CDR3 length: 14 amino acids.

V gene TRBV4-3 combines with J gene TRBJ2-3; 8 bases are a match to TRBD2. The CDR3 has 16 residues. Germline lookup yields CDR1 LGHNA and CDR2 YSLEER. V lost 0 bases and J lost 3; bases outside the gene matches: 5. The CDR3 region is CASSQDGGRLTDTQYF. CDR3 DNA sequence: TGCGCCAGCAGCCAAGATGGCGGGAGGTTGACAGATACGCAGTATTTT.

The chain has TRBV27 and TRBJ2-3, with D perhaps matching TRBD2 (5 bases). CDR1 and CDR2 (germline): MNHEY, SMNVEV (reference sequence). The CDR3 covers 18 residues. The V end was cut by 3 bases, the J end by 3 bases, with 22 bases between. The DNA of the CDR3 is TGTGCCAGCAGTTTTGGTTTGGATGTCCTAGGACTTACAGATACGCAGTATTTT. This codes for CASSFGLDVLGLTDTQYF.

For the CDR3, the DNA is TGTGCCAGCAGCCAGGGGCAGGGAGTTTTGAATGAGCAGTTCTTC. This encodes CASSQGQGVLNEQFF. The rearrangement uses TRBV14 and TRBJ2-1; D possibly matches TRBD1 or TRBD2 (5 bases each). Germline V gene sequence: CDR1 SGHDN, CDR2 FVKESK. There are 15 residues in the CDR3. Trimming took 3 bases from V and 7 from J, leaving 16 bases between them.

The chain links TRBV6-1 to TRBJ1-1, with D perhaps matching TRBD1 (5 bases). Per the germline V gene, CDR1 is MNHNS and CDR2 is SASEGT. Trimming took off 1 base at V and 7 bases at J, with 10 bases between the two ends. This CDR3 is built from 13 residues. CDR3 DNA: TGTGCCAGCAGTGAAGTAGTGGGGGGTGAAGCTTTCTTT. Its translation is CASSEVVGGEAFF.

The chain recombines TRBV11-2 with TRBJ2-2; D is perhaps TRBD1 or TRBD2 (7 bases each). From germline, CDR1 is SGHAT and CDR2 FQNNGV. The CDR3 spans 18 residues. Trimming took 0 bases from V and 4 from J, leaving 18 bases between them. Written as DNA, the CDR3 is TGTGCCAGCAGCTTAGACAGGGGGGGACAGACCCTCACCGGGGAGCTGTTTTTT. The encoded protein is CASSLDRGGQTLTGELFF.

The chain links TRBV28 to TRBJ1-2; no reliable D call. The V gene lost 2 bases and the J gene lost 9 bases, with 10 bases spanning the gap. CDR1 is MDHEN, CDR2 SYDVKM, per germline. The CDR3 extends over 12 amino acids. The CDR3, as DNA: TGTGCCAGCAGTTTAAGCCGGGAACGCTACACCTTC. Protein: CASSLSRERYTF.

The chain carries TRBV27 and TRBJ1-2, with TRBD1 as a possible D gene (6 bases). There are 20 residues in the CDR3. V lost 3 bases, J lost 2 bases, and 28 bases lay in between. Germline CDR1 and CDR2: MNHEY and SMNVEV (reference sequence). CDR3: CASSLHRETWSSPRNYGYTF. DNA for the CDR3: TGTGCCAGCAGTTTGCACAGGGAGACTTGGTCTTCTCCCCGGAACTATGGCTACACCTTC.

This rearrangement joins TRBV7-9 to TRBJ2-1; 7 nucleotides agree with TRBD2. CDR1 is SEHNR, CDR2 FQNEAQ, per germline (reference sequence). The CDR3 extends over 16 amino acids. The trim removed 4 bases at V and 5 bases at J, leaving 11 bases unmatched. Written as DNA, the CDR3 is TGTGCCAGCAGCTCTTTCGCGGGAGTTGCCGACAATGAGCAGTTCTTC. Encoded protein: CASSSFAGVADNEQFF.

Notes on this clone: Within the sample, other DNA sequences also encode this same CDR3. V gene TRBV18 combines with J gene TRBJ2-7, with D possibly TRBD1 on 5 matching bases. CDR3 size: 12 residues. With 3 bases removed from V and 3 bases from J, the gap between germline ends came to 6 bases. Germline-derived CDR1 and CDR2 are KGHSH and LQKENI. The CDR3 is CASSPDSYEQYF. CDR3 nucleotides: TGTGCCAGCTCACCCGACAGCTACGAGCAGTACTTC.

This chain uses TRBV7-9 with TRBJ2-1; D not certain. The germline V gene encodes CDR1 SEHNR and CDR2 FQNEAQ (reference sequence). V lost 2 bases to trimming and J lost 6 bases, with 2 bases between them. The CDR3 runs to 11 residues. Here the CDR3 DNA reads TGTGCCAGCAGCTTATCCAATGAGCAGTTCTTC. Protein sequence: CASSLSNEQFF.

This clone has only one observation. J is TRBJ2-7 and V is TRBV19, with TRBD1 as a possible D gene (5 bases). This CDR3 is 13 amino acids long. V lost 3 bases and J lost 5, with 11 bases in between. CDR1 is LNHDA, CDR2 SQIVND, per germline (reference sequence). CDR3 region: CASSMGQAHEQYF. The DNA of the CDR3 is TGTGCCAGTAGTATGGGGCAGGCCCACGAGCAGTACTTC. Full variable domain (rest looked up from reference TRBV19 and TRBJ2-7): DGGITQSPKYLFRKEGQNVTLSCEQNLNHDAMYWYRQDPGQGLRLIYYSQIVNDFQKGDIAEGYSVSREKKESFPLTVTSAQKNPTAFYLCASSMGQAHEQYFGPGTRLTVT.

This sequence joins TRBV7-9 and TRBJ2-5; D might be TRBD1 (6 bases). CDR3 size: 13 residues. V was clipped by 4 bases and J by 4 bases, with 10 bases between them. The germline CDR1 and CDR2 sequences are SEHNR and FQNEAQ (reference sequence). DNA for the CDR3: TGTGCCAGCAGCTCCACAGGGTTAGAGACCCAGTACTTC. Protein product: CASSSTGLETQYF.

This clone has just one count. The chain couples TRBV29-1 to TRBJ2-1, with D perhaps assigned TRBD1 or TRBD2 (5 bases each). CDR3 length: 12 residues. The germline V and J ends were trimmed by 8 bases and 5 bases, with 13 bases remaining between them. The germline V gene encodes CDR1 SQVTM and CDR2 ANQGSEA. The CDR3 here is CSIRDGNNEQFF. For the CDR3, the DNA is TGCAGCATTCGGGACGGAAACAATGAGCAGTTCTTC.